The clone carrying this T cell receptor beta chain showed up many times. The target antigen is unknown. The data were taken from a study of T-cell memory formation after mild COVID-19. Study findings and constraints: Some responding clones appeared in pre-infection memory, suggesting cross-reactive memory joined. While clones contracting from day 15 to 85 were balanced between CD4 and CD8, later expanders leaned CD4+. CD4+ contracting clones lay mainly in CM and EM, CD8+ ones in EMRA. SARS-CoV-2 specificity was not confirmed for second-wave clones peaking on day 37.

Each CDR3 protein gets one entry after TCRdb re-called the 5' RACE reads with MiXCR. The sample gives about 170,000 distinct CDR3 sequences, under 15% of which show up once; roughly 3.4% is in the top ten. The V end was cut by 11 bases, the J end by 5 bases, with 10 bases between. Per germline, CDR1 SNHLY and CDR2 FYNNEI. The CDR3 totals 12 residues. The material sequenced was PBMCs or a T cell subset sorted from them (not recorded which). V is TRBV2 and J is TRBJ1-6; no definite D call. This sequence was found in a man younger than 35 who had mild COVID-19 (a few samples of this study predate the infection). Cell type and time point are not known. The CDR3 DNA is TGTGCCGGTCAGACGGATAATTCACCCCTCCACTTT. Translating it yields CAGQTDNSPLHF.